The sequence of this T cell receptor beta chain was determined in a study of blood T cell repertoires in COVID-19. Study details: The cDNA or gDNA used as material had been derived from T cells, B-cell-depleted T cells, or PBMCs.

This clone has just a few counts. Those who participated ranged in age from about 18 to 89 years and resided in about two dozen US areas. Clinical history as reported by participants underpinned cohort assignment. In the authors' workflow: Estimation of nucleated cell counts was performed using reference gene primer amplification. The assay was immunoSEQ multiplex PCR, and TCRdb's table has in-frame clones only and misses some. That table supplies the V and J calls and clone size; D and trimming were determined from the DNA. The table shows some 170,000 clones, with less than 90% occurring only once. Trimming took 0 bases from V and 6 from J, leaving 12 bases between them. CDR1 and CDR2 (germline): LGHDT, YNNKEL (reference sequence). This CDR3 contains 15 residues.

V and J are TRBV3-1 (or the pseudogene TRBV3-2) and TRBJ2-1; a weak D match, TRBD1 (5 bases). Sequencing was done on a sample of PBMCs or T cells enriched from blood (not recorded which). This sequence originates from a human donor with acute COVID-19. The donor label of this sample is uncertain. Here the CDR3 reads CASSQDRAGSNEQFF. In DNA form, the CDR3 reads TGTGCCAGCAGCCAAGATCGGGCAGGGTCCAATGAGCAGTTCTTC.